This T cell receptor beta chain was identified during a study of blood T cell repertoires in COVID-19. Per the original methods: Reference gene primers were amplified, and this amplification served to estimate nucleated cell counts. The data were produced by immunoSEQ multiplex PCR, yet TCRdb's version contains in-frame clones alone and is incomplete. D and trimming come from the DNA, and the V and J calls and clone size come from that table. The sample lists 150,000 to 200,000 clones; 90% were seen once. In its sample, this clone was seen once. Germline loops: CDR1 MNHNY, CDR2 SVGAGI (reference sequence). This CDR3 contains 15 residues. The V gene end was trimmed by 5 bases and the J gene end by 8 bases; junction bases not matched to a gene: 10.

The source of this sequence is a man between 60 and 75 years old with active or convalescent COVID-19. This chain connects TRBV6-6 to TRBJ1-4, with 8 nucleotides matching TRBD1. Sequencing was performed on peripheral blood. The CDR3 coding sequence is TGTGCCAGCAGTCTCCGCGGGACAGGAGGCGAAAAACTGTTTTTT. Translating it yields CASSLRGTGGEKLFF.